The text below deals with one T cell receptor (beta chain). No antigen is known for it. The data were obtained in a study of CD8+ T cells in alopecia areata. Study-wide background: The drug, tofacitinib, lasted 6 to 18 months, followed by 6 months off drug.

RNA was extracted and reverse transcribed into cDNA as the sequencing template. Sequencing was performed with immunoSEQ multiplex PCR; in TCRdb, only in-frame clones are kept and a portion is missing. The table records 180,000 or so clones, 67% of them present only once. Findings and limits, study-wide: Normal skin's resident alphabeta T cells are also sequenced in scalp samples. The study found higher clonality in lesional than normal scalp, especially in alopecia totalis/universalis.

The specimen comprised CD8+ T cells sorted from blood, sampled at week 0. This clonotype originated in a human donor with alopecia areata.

CDR3 DNA: TGTGCCAGCAACGGAAGGGCGGGCTCAGAGACCCAGTACTTC. Translated, it gives CASNGRAGSETQYF. V is TRBV25-1 and J is TRBJ2-5; weak D call: TRBD2 (5 bases). The CDR3 has 14 residues. Germline CDR1 MGHDK, CDR2 SYGVNS. Trimming stripped 7 bases from V and 4 bases from J, with 16 bases between.